The 28 T cell receptor beta chains in this list originate from one sample, sequenced in a study of cytomegalovirus exposure and HLA in healthy donors (dated by TCRdb to about 2017). To prepare the library, the immunoSEQ multiplex PCR assay was applied. The multiplex PCR relied on a mix of 60 forward primers for TCR Vbeta segments and 13 reverse primers for TCR Jbeta segments. TCRdb obtained this table from immuneACCESS and retained in-frame rearrangements with V and J assigned. These tables miss some clones; where compared with another copy, unresolved V genes account for less than half of the shortfall, and the remainder is unexplained. The sample profile shows approximately 140,000 clones; around four fifths of them were found once. The ten largest clones take up roughly 2% of the sample. Material for sequencing was PBMCs. These receptors were taken from a man aged 30 to 45 in good health and CMV-seronegative.

This clone appeared once. The CDR3 reads CASMGLAGWGTEAFF. In nucleotides, the CDR3 is TGTGCCAGCATGGGGCTGGCAGGGTGGGGTACTGAAGCTTTCTTT. This rearrangement joins TRBV2 to TRBJ1-1; maybe TRBD1 (5 bases). Trimming pared 7 bases from V and 5 bases from J, leaving 20 bases between. This CDR3 comprises 15 residues. Looked up from germline, CDR1 is SNHLY and CDR2 is FYNNEI.

V usage is TRBV7-3 and J usage is TRBJ2-1; 10 bases agree with TRBD2. Germline loops: CDR1 SGHTA, CDR2 FQGTGA. J gave up 2 bases and V 7 bases, and 23 bases lay outside the gene matches. The CDR3 is 21 amino acids. CDR3 sequence (DNA): TGTGCCAGCAACCTCGCAACGGATCGGCTAGCGGGAGTTATCCCCTACAATGAGCAGTTCTTC. Amino acid sequence: CASNLATDRLAGVIPYNEQFF.

J is TRBJ1-5 and V is TRBV6-5, with a tentative D call TRBD1 (6 bases). V shed 6 bases and J shed 7 bases, with 13 bases lying between them. The CDR3 extends over 13 amino acids. Germline-derived CDR1 and CDR2 are MNHEY and SVGAGI. The CDR3 coding sequence is TGTGCCAGCAGCCCGACAGGAGGCCAGCCCCAGCATTTT. This translates into CASSPTGGQPQHF.

The V gene is TRBV28, the J gene TRBJ2-7; 8 bases align to TRBD1. This CDR3 has 15 residues. With 2 bases clipped from V and 3 bases from J, the junction kept 6 bases outside the gene matches. Germline V gene lookup returns CDR1 MDHEN and CDR2 SYDVKM. CDR3: CASSLLQGAFYEQYF. The DNA of the CDR3 is TGTGCCAGCAGTTTACTGCAGGGGGCTTTCTACGAGCAGTACTTC.

V and J are TRBV19 and TRBJ1-1; 7 positions agree with TRBD1. Germline V lookup: CDR1 LNHDA, CDR2 SQIVND (reference sequence). J gave up 5 bases and V 7 bases, and 22 bases lay outside the gene matches. This CDR3 region has 18 residues. The CDR3 protein is CASTIPGATGQVDTEAFF. The CDR3 coding sequence is TGTGCCAGTACCATACCCGGGGCGACAGGGCAAGTTGATACTGAAGCTTTCTTT.

This chain links TRBV6-1 with TRBJ2-7; weak D call: TRBD1 (6 bases). The CDR3 contains 12 residues. Per germline, CDR1 MNHNS and CDR2 SASEGT. Trimming took off 8 bases at V and 3 bases at J, with 11 bases between the two ends. The CDR3 region is CASQTGLYEQYF. The CDR3 nucleotides are TGTGCCAGCCAGACAGGTCTCTACGAGCAGTACTTC.

This chain connects TRBV6-5 to TRBJ1-6, with TRBD1 identical over 8 bases. This CDR3 spans 14 amino acids. The V gene's germline CDR1 is MNHEY and CDR2 SVGAGI. Trimming took 7 bases from V and 10 from J; bases not matched to a gene: 9. The CDR3 DNA is TGTGCCAGCACCATAAGCACAGGGGGATCACCCCTCCACTTT. Translation: CASTISTGGSPLHF.

This chain uses TRBV2 with TRBJ2-5, with D unclear. Trimming took 5 bases from V and 5 from J, leaving 3 bases between them. The germline V gene encodes CDR1 SNHLY and CDR2 FYNNEI. This CDR3 region has 10 residues. CDR3 residues: CASSQETQYF. In nucleotides, the CDR3 is TGTGCCAGCAGTCAGGAGACCCAGTACTTC.

In this sample, this clone turned up once. The chain links TRBV9 to TRBJ2-1; TRBD2 aligns across 8 bases. From germline, CDR1 is SGDLS and CDR2 YYNGEE. The CDR3 has 14 amino acids. V was clipped by 0 bases and J by 15 bases; unmatched bases: 11. The chain's CDR3 is CASSVEVGTSLPFF. CDR3 nucleotides: TGTGCCAGCAGCGTAGAGGTTGGGACTAGTTTGCCGTTCTTC.

In this sample, this clone turned up a few times. CDR3: CASSELGQSYYEQYF. DNA of the CDR3: TGTGCCAGCAGTGAATTGGGACAGAGCTACTACGAGCAGTACTTC. The V and J genes are TRBV6-1 and TRBJ2-7; the match to TRBD1 covers 7 bases. Germline V CDR1 and CDR2: MNHNS, SASEGT. With V trimmed by 2 bases and J by 3 bases, 7 bases remained unmatched. The CDR3 runs 15 residues.

The CDR3 DNA follows: TGCGCCAGCAGCCCCGGAGGAGGCCCCACAACTAATGAAAAACTGTTTTTT. It specifies CASSPGGGPTTNEKLFF. The chain uses TRBV5-1 and TRBJ1-4; D is ambiguous. Germline V gene data show CDR1 as SGHRS and CDR2 as YFSETQ. CDR3 length: 17 residues. The ends were cut back, 4 bases at V and 0 bases at J, with 16 bases in the middle.

V is TRBV5-1 and J is TRBJ1-1; 7 bases fit TRBD1. The length of the CDR3 is 14 residues. The V segment lost 4 bases and the J segment 6 bases; nucleotides outside the gene matches: 9. CDR1 is SGHRS and CDR2 is YFSETQ in the germline V gene. The CDR3 reads CASSRINRGSEAFF. The DNA of the CDR3 is TGCGCCAGCAGCAGGATAAACAGGGGTTCTGAAGCTTTCTTT.

This chain uses TRBV5-8 with TRBJ1-5, with a weak D call TRBD1 (6 bases). This CDR3 contains 17 residues. V was cut by 3 bases and J by 0 bases, with 16 bases left in between. Germline V CDR1 and CDR2: SGHTS, YDEGEE. The DNA for the CDR3 is TGTGCCAGCAGCTATACGCCCGGGACACATAGCAATCAGCCCCAGCATTTT. Its translation: CASSYTPGTHSNQPQHF.

This clone was detected only once. The chain couples TRBV19 to TRBJ2-3, with 9 bases aligning to TRBD2. Unmatched junction bases numbered 11, after V lost 1 base and J lost 6 bases. This CDR3 has 17 amino acids. The germline CDR1 and CDR2 sequences are LNHDA and SQIVND (reference sequence). CDR3 in amino acids: CASSIGVTSGSSDTQYF. As DNA, the CDR3 is TGTGCCAGTAGTATAGGGGTCACTAGCGGGTCTAGTGATACGCAGTATTTT.

The rearrangement joins TRBV10-3 to TRBJ2-3, with a tentative D call TRBD2 (5 bases). V was cut by 2 bases and J by 0 bases, with 9 bases left in between. The CDR3 sequence is 15 residues long. Germline values: CDR1 ENHRY, CDR2 SYGVKD. DNA of the CDR3: TGTGCCATCAGTGAGGGGCGGACTAGCACAGATACGCAGTATTTT. This codes for CAISEGRTSTDTQYF.

The V call is TRBV5-5, the J call TRBJ2-7; D perhaps matches TRBD1 (6 bases). The CDR3 totals 14 residues. Per the germline V gene, CDR1 is SGHKS and CDR2 is YYEKEE (reference sequence). Trimming took 4 bases from V and 0 from J, leaving 11 bases between them. In nucleotides, the CDR3 is TGTGCCAGCAGCCCAACAGGGTACTCCTACGAGCAGTACTTC. Protein: CASSPTGYSYEQYF.

This chain connects TRBV4-1 to TRBJ2-3; possibly TRBD2 for D (6 bases). From germline, CDR1 is MGHRA and CDR2 YSYEKL. Trimming pared 1 base from V and 2 bases from J, leaving 10 bases between. This CDR3 region has 15 residues. The CDR3 spells CASSQGTIDTDTQYF. The CDR3 DNA reads as TGCGCCAGCAGCCAAGGGACTATTGACACAGATACGCAGTATTTT.

This clone showed up just a few times. The rearrangement links TRBV5-4 to TRBJ1-1; TRBD1 is a possible D gene (5 bases). This CDR3 is 12 amino acids long. The germline V gene has CDR1 SGHNT and CDR2 YYREEE (reference sequence). Trimming pared 3 bases from V and 6 bases from J, leaving 9 bases between. CDR3 sequence (DNA): TGTGCCAGCAGCTCAGGGTTCTCTGAAGCTTTCTTT. Its protein is CASSSGFSEAFF.

This chain uses TRBV28 with TRBJ2-2; weak D call: TRBD2 (6 bases). Trimming removed 7 bases from V and 7 bases from J, with 19 bases in between. The CDR3 runs to 15 residues. CDR1 and CDR2 (germline): MDHEN, SYDVKM. CDR3 residues: CASKGGAILDGELFF. As DNA, the CDR3 is TGTGCCAGCAAAGGAGGGGCAATCCTAGACGGGGAGCTGTTTTTT.

The rearrangement uses TRBV29-1 and TRBJ1-1; D possibly corresponds to TRBD1 (6 bases). Germline V gene lookup returns CDR1 SQVTM and CDR2 ANQGSEA. The CDR3 extends over 16 amino acids. The V end lost 2 bases, the J end lost 5 bases, and 21 bases lay between the germline ends. Here the CDR3 DNA reads TGCAGCGTTGAATGGCCAGGGAGGGGGGCCCGAACTGAAGCTTTCTTT. Protein sequence: CSVEWPGRGARTEAFF.

This clone has just one count. The chain links TRBV5-8 to TRBJ2-2; 7 nucleotides match TRBD2. J lost 4 bases, V lost 3 bases, and 3 bases had no gene match. Germline CDR1 reads SGHTS; CDR2 reads YDEGEE. The CDR3 runs 14 residues. This chain's CDR3 is CASSWGLSTGELFF. The CDR3 DNA is TGTGCCAGCAGCTGGGGACTAAGCACCGGGGAGCTGTTTTTT.

The V gene is TRBV6-5, the J gene TRBJ2-7; possible D gene TRBD2, 6 bases. Germline lookup yields CDR1 MNHEY and CDR2 SVGAGI. Trimming removed 4 bases at V and 0 bases at J, with 13 bases between. The CDR3 is 15 amino acids. This chain's CDR3 is CASSLLAKSSYEQYF. DNA for the CDR3: TGTGCCAGCAGTTTGCTAGCGAAGAGCTCCTACGAGCAGTACTTC.

The CDR3 DNA is TGTGCCAGCAGCTTACCGGACAGGGGTTGGCAGCCCCAGCATTTT. Its translation: CASSLPDRGWQPQHF. The chain uses TRBV7-4 and TRBJ1-5; 9 bases align to TRBD1. The CDR3 sequence is 15 residues long. V dropped 2 bases and J dropped 7; count of bases not matched to a gene: 6. Germline CDR1 and CDR2: SGHVT and SQSDAQ.

A few counts support this clone. The chain recombines TRBV10-1 with TRBJ2-1, with D perhaps matching TRBD1 (5 bases). V lost 3 bases and J 8 bases, leaving 14 bases between the germline ends. The CDR3 is 14 amino acids. Per germline, CDR1 WNHNN and CDR2 SYGVQD (reference sequence). The CDR3 protein is CASSDPGIYDEQFF. The DNA of the CDR3 is TGCGCCAGCAGTGATCCAGGGATTTACGATGAGCAGTTCTTC.

This chain uses TRBV7-3 with TRBJ2-7; D is possibly TRBD2 (6 bases). The CDR3 has 14 residues. V was cut by 2 bases and J by 4 bases, with 12 bases left in between. Germline loops: CDR1 SGHTA, CDR2 FQGTGA. The CDR3 spells CASSLSGVGYEQYF. The CDR3 coding sequence is TGTGCCAGCAGCTTATCGGGGGTCGGTTACGAGCAGTACTTC.

The V gene is TRBV4-1, the J gene TRBJ1-2; no reliable D call. Germline-derived CDR1 and CDR2 are MGHRA and YSYEKL. Trimming cost V 0 bases and J 6 bases, with 14 bases left between them. This CDR3 is built from 15 residues. CDR3 nucleotide sequence: TGCGCCAGCAGCCAAGATGGAGGACGGAATAATGGCTACACCTTC. Protein: CASSQDGGRNNGYTF.

The chain has TRBV28 and TRBJ2-3, with TRBD1 identical over 7 bases. Germline assignment: CDR1 MDHEN and CDR2 SYDVKM. V was clipped by 11 bases and J by 4 bases; unmatched bases: 18. The CDR3 loop spans 16 amino acids. The CDR3 DNA reads as TGTGCCTACAGTAGAGTCCAGGGGGAAGGGGCAGATACGCAGTATTTT. Residues: CAYSRVQGEGADTQYF. Full variable domain (missing parts from reference TRBV28 and TRBJ2-3): DVKVTQSSRYLVKRTGEKVFLECVQDMDHENMFWYRQDPGLGLRLIYFSYDVKMKEKGDIPEGYSVSREKKERFSLILESASTNQTSMYLCAYSRVQGEGADTQYFGPGTRLTVL.

The chain couples TRBV6-5 to TRBJ2-1; a possible D gene is TRBD2 (7 bases). Germline V gene sequence: CDR1 MNHEY, CDR2 SVGAGI. This CDR3 contains 13 residues. The V end lost 6 bases, the J end lost 9 bases, and 15 bases lay between the germline ends. The CDR3 nucleotides are TGTGCCAGCAGGACAGGAGCGGGACGTGAGCAGTTCTTC. It specifies CASRTGAGREQFF.